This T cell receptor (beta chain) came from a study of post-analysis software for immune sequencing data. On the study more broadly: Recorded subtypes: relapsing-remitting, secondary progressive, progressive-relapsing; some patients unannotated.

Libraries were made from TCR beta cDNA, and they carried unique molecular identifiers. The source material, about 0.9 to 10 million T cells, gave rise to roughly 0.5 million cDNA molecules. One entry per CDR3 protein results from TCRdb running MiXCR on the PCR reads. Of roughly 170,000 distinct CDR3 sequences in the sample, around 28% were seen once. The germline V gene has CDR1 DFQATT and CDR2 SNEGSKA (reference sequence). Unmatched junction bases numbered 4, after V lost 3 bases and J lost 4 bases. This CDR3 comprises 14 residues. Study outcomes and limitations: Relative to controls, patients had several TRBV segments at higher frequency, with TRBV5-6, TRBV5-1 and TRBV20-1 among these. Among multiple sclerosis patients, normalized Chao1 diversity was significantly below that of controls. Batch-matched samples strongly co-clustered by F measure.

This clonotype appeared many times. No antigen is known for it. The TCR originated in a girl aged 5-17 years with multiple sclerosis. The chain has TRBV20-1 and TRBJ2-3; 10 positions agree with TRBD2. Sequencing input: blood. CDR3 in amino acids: CSASPSGRADTQYF. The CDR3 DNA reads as TGCAGTGCTAGTCCTAGCGGGAGAGCAGATACGCAGTATTTT.